The rows below give T cell receptor beta chains drawn from one sample of a study of T cell responses to AZD1222 COVID-19 vaccine. Data came from immunoSEQ multiplex PCR; TCRdb stores just in-frame clones and leaves some out. The sample contains under 130,000 clones, 90% to 95% of which appear only once. The input for sequencing was peripheral blood, taken on day 0 of AZD1222 vaccination. The receptor set was obtained from an adult in good health. Both conserved end residues are part of each CDR3. D genes are given only for firm matches. Some rows have no size entry. The others give once, few or many, or a class for an expanded clone.

D gene	V gene	clone size	J gene	CDR3 protein	CDR3 DNA
NA	TRBV27	once	TRBJ1-6	CASSFRQGHSPLHF	TGTGCCAGCAGTTTCAGGCAGGGCCATTCACCCCTCCACTTT
NA	TRBV9	NA	TRBJ1-3	CASSGLGGNTIYF	TGTGCCAGCAGCGGACTTGGAGGAAACACCATATATTTT
NA	TRBV2	few	TRBJ2-1	CASSEGIPNNNEQFF	TGTGCCAGCAGTGAGGGTATACCTAACAACAATGAGCAGTTCTTC
TRBD1	TRBV9	NA	TRBJ2-7	CASSTRDRGAEQYF	TGTGCCAGCAGCACCCGGGACAGGGGGGCGGAGCAGTACTTC
NA	TRBV29-1	NA	TRBJ2-3	CSVSITDTQYF	TGCAGCGTTAGTATAACAGATACGCAGTATTTT
NA	TRBV19	NA	TRBJ2-7	CASSIEKGREQYF	TGTGCCAGTAGTATAGAAAAGGGTCGGGAGCAGTACTTC
TRBD1	TRBV11-2	NA	TRBJ2-7	CASSSPGQPYEQYF	TGTGCCAGCAGCTCACCGGGACAGCCTTACGAGCAGTACTTC
TRBD1	TRBV19	NA	TRBJ1-5	CASSVNRGSNQPQHF	TGTGCCAGTAGTGTAAACAGGGGAAGTAATCAGCCCCAGCATTTT
TRBD1	TRBV5-1	NA	TRBJ1-2	CASSLSPPGQGYGYTF	TGCGCCAGCAGCTTGTCCCCCCCGGGACAGGGATATGGCTACACCTTC
NA	TRBV7-8	NA	TRBJ2-7	CASSLKGGSYEQYF	TGTGCCAGCAGCTTAAAAGGGGGGTCCTACGAGCAGTACTTC
TRBD1	TRBV4-3	NA	TRBJ1-1	CASSWDRNTEAFF	TGCGCCAGCAGCTGGGACAGAAACACTGAAGCTTTCTTT
NA	TRBV18	NA	TRBJ1-5	CASSPGTDNQPQHF	TGTGCCAGCTCTCCCGGGACGGACAATCAGCCCCAGCATTTT
TRBD1	TRBV4-1	NA	TRBJ1-2	CASSQVGQGRTNYGYTF	TGCGCCAGCAGCCAAGTCGGACAGGGTCGAACTAACTATGGCTACACCTTC
NA	TRBV19	NA	TRBJ2-1	CASSLAISYNEQFF	TGTGCCAGTAGCCTAGCGATCTCCTACAATGAGCAGTTCTTC
TRBD1	TRBV2	NA	TRBJ1-5	CASSQRTGFRQPQHF	TGTGCCAGCAGTCAAAGGACAGGGTTCCGCCAGCCCCAGCATTTT
TRBD2	TRBV14	NA	TRBJ2-7	CASSQLAGGSYEQYF	TGTGCCAGCAGCCAATTAGCGGGAGGATCCTACGAGCAGTACTTC
NA	TRBV12-3/TRBV12-4	NA	TRBJ2-3	CASSSGSPDTQYF	TGTGCCAGCAGTTCTGGGAGCCCAGATACGCAGTATTTT
TRBD2	TRBV6-1	NA	TRBJ2-5	CASSKESGTSGGTFGFTETQYF	TGTGCCAGCAGTAAAGAATCCGGGACTAGCGGGGGGACTTTCGGATTCACGGAGACCCAGTACTTC
TRBD1	TRBV5-1	NA	TRBJ1-1	CASSLQGATGTEAFF	TGCGCCAGCAGCTTGCAGGGGGCAACGGGGACTGAAGCTTTCTTT
TRBD2	TRBV29-1	NA	TRBJ2-1	CSVGPSGGAGEQFF	TGCAGCGTTGGTCCAAGCGGGGGGGCAGGCGAGCAGTTCTTC
NA	TRBV7-9	NA	TRBJ1-2	CASTPRGGDYGYTF	TGTGCCAGCACCCCACGGGGGGGGGACTATGGCTACACCTTC
NA	TRBV6-2/TRBV6-3	once	TRBJ1-2	CASSPQMGSGGYTF	TGTGCCAGCAGCCCTCAGATGGGTTCCGGCGGCTACACCTTC
NA	TRBV6-6	NA	TRBJ1-3	CASSYQNTIYF	TGTGCCAGCAGTTACCAAAACACCATATATTTT
TRBD1	TRBV6-1	NA	TRBJ1-3	CASSEHRGPGNTIYF	TGTGCCAGCAGTGAACACAGGGGGCCTGGAAACACCATATATTTT
NA	TRBV30	NA	TRBJ2-7	CAWTVGGYEQYF	TGTGCCTGGACTGTAGGGGGTTACGAGCAGTACTTC
NA	TRBV7-9	NA	TRBJ1-2	CASSSLNRDGYTF	TGTGCCAGCAGCTCACTCAACCGGGACGGATACACCTTC
TRBD2	TRBV7-2	NA	TRBJ2-3	CASSYSGGPIDTQYF	TGTGCCAGCAGTTATTCGGGGGGGCCGATAGATACGCAGTATTTT
NA	TRBV19	once	TRBJ2-3	CASSIAAGARWEDTQYF	TGTGCCAGTAGTATAGCCGCCGGGGCCCGGTGGGAAGATACGCAGTATTTT
NA	TRBV20-1	NA	TRBJ1-2	CSAARGYTF	TGCAGTGCCGCCCGAGGCTACACCTTC
NA	TRBV4-1	NA	TRBJ1-1	CASSLTVMNTEAFF	TGCGCCAGCAGCCTGACAGTTATGAACACTGAAGCTTTCTTT
NA	TRBV3-1/TRBV3-2	NA	TRBJ1-3	CASSQVTGNTIYF	TGTGCCAGCAGCCAAGTTACAGGAAACACCATATATTTT
NA	TRBV6-5	NA	TRBJ1-2	CASSYAGHYGYTF	TGTGCCAGCAGTTATGCTGGACACTATGGCTACACCTTC
NA	TRBV7-2	NA	TRBJ1-2	CASSLAGFGGYTF	TGTGCCAGCAGCTTAGCAGGGTTTGGCGGCTACACCTTC
NA	TRBV27	NA	TRBJ1-6	CASSSPSGSPLHF	TGTGCCAGCAGCAGCCCATCCGGTTCACCCCTCCACTTT
NA	TRBV5-4	few	TRBJ2-5	CASRDQRESQETQYF	TGTGCCAGCAGGGATCAACGGGAGTCACAAGAGACCCAGTACTTC
NA	TRBV27	NA	TRBJ1-4	CASSGGGIEKLFF	TGTGCCAGCTCGGGAGGGGGGATTGAAAAACTGTTTTTT
NA	TRBV3-1/TRBV3-2	NA	TRBJ1-6	CASSQGLGRPTSPLHF	TGTGCCAGCAGCCAAGGTTTGGGCAGACCCACCTCACCCCTCCACTTT
NA	TRBV7-9	NA	TRBJ1-1	CASSLATGVNTEAFF	TGTGCCAGCAGCTTAGCTACGGGGGTGAACACTGAAGCTTTCTTT
NA	TRBV9	once	TRBJ1-2	CASSVATAGNYGYTF	TGTGCCAGCAGCGTAGCGACGGCTGGGAACTATGGCTACACCTTC
NA	TRBV30	NA	TRBJ2-1	CAWRPTPFQWGGAIIHNEQFF	TGTGCCTGGAGGCCGACCCCTTTTCAATGGGGGGGGGCCATTATACACAATGAGCAGTTCTTC
NA	TRBV27	NA	TRBJ1-2	CASSLSGNYGYTF	TGTGCCAGCAGTTTGTCGGGAAACTATGGCTACACCTTC
NA	TRBV15	NA	TRBJ1-2	CATSRDGTLGYGYTF	TGTGCCACCAGCAGAGATGGCACCCTGGGCTATGGCTACACCTTC
NA	TRBV28	NA	TRBJ2-5	CASSSNIGGRQETQYF	TGTGCCAGCAGTTCCAACATCGGGGGGCGGCAAGAGACCCAGTACTTC
NA	TRBV18	NA	TRBJ2-5	CASSRTLYQETQYF	TGTGCCAGCTCACGGACACTGTACCAAGAGACCCAGTACTTC
NA	TRBV2	NA	TRBJ1-3	CASSERGDTIYF	TGTGCCAGCAGTGAACGGGGGGACACCATATATTTT